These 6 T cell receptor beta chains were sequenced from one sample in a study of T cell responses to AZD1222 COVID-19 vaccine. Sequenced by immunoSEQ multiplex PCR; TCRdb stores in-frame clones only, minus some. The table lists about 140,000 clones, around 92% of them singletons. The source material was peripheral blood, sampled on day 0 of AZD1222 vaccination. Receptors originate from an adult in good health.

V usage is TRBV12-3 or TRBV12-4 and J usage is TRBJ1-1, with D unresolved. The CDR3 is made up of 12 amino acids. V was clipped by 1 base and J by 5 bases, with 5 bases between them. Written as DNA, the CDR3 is TGTGCCAGCAGTTTAGGGCAGACTGAAGCTTTCTTT. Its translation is CASSLGQTEAFF.

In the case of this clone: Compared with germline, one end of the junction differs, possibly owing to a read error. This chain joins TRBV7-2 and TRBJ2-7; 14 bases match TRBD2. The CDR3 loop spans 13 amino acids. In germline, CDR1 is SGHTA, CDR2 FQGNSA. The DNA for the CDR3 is TGTGCCAGCAGCTCAGGGACTAGCGGGGGATCGGACTTC. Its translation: CASSSGTSGGSDF.

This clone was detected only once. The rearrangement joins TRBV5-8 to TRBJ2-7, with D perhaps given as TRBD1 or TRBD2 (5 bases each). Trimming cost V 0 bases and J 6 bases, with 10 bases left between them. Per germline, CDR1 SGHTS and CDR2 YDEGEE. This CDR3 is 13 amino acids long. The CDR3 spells CASSLGWGFEQYF. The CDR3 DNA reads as TGTGCCAGCAGCTTGGGCTGGGGGTTCGAGCAGTACTTC.

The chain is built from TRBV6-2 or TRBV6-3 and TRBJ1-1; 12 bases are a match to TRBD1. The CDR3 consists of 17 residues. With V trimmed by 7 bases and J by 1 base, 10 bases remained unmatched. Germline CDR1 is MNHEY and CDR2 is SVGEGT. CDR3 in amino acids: CASTPSGTGGRNTEAFF. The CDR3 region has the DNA TGTGCCAGCACCCCCTCCGGGACAGGGGGCCGGAACACTGAAGCTTTCTTT.

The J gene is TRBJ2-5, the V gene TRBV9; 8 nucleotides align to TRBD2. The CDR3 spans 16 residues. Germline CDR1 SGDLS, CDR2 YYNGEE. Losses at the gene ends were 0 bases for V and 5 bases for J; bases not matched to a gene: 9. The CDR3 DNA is TGTGCCAGCAGCGTAGATCGGGAGGGCCCGAAGGAGACCCAGTACTTC. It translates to CASSVDREGPKETQYF.

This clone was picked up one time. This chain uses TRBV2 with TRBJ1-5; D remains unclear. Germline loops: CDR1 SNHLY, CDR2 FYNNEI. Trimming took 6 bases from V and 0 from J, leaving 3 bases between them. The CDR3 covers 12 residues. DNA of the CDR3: TGTGCCAGCAGGGATAGCAATCAGCCCCAGCATTTT. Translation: CASRDSNQPQHF. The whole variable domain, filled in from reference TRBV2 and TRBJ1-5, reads EPEVTQTPSHQVTQMGQEVILRCVPISNHLYFYWYRQILGQKVEFLVSFYNNEISEKSEIFDDQFSVERPDGSNFTLKIRSTKLEDSAMYFCASRDSNQPQHFGDGTRLSIL.